Below, 14 T cell receptor beta chains from the same sample are listed, as sequenced in a study of regulatory T cells in long-lasting Graves disease. Time point noted: persistent/refractory GD, antithyroid drugs over 5 years with positive TRAb. Isolated PBMC RNA provided the starting material for the TCR library. CDR3 regions were amplified by Arm-PCR using iRepertoire HTBI primers to build TCR beta libraries. From the multiplex PCR reads, TCRdb called clonotypes with MiXCR, one entry per CDR3 protein. The data show roughly 500,000 distinct CDR3 sequences, around 20% seen once. The sequencing here drew on peripheral blood mononuclear cells (PBMCs), taken when the disease was refractory, from a patient treated with antithyroid drugs. The receptors here all came from a female donor with Graves disease.

The table lists this clonotype with many counts. The gene calls are TRBV28 and TRBJ2-7; tentative D call: TRBD1 (5 bases). Germline V gene sequence: CDR1 MDHEN, CDR2 SYDVKM. The CDR3 has 15 residues. The V and J ends lost 5 bases and 3 bases respectively, with 17 bases between them. In DNA form, the CDR3 reads TGTGCCAGCAGTCCGATCCACAGGACCTACTACGAGCAGTACTTC. As protein: CASSPIHRTYYEQYF.

This clonotype occurred many times. This sequence joins TRBV7-6 and TRBJ2-5, with D tentatively TRBD1 (5 bases). V gave up 2 bases and J gave up 4 bases, with 14 bases separating them. Germline CDR1 SGHVS, CDR2 FNYEAQ. CDR3 length: 15 residues. The CDR3 reads CASSLWPGQAETQYF. The CDR3 DNA reads TGTGCCAGCAGCTTATGGCCAGGGCAAGCAGAGACCCAGTACTTC.

This clonotype was seen at least ten times. This sequence joins TRBV11-2 and TRBJ1-1; no clear D. Germline V CDR1 and CDR2: SGHAT, FQNNGV. V gave up 2 bases and J gave up 5 bases, with 18 bases separating them. This CDR3 region has 16 residues. CDR3 bases: TGTGCCAGCAGCTTATGGGAGCTCGGGTCTGGTACTGAAGCTTTCTTT. This sequence encodes CASSLWELGSGTEAFF.

This clonotype occurred many times. This chain joins TRBV28 and TRBJ1-1, with 9 bases lining up with TRBD1. V shed 6 bases, J shed 2 bases, and the junction held 7 bases outside the gene matches. Germline-derived CDR1 and CDR2 are MDHEN and SYDVKM. This CDR3 region has 15 residues. In DNA form, the CDR3 reads TGTGCCAGCAGCCCTCGGACAGGGGAAAACACTGAAGCTTTCTTT. Its protein is CASSPRTGENTEAFF.

The J gene is TRBJ2-2, the V gene TRBV28; D perhaps matches TRBD2 (5 bases). The V and J ends lost 5 bases and 6 bases respectively, with 7 bases between them. The CDR3 length is 12 residues. From germline, CDR1 is MDHEN and CDR2 SYDVKM. The CDR3 spells CASSHGAGELFF. The CDR3 DNA reads TGTGCCAGCAGTCACGGGGCCGGGGAGCTGTTTTTT.

There are a few counts of this clonotype. The V call is TRBV6-5, the J call TRBJ1-1; D is ambiguous. Trimming cost V 2 bases and J 4 bases, with 14 bases left between them. Germline V lookup: CDR1 MNHEY, CDR2 SVGAGI. The CDR3 extends over 15 amino acids. This CDR3 is CASSYGGGLATEAFF. The CDR3 nucleotides read TGTGCCAGCAGTTACGGTGGAGGGTTAGCCACTGAAGCTTTCTTT.

There are many counts of this clonotype. The rearrangement links TRBV15 to TRBJ1-5; unclear D gene. V was shortened by 1 base and J by 3 bases, with 7 bases between the two germline ends. The CDR3 runs to 14 residues. Germline V gene lookup returns CDR1 LNHNV and CDR2 YYDKDF (reference sequence). The CDR3 loop reads CATSRGRFNQPQHF. CDR3 sequence (DNA): TGTGCCACCAGCAGAGGCCGATTCAATCAGCCCCAGCATTTT.

In its sample, this clonotype was seen a few times. The chain uses TRBV5-4 and TRBJ2-7; no clear D gene. Germline V gene sequence: CDR1 SGHNT, CDR2 YYREEE (reference sequence). V lost 1 base to trimming and J lost 5 bases, with 13 bases between them. The CDR3 spans 14 residues. The CDR3 nucleotides read TGTGCCAGCAGCTTGTTACCCATGGGGAACGAGCAGTACTTC. Translation gives CASSLLPMGNEQYF. Full variable domain (rest looked up from reference TRBV5-4 and TRBJ2-7): ETGVTQSPTHLIKTRGQQVTLRCSSQSGHNTVSWYQQALGQGPQFIFQYYREEENGRGNFPPRFSGLQFPNYSSELNVNALELDDSALYLCASSLLPMGNEQYFGPGTRLTVT.

This clonotype was found many times. V is TRBV29-1 and J is TRBJ1-1, with TRBD1 matching over 8 bases. The CDR3 loop spans 11 amino acids. The germline gives CDR1 SQVTM, CDR2 ANQGSEA. The J segment lost 10 bases and the V segment lost 4 bases, leaving 5 bases of the junction unmatched. This chain's CDR3 is CSVGKDRVAFF. CDR3 nucleotide sequence: TGCAGCGTTGGAAAGGACAGGGTAGCTTTCTTT.

On this clonotype: Compared with germline, one end of the junction differs, possibly owing to a read error. This chain connects TRBV7-9 to TRBJ2-7; D possibly uses TRBD1 or TRBD2 (5 bases each). The CDR3 is made up of 11 amino acids. CDR1 and CDR2 from the germline V gene are SEHNR and FQNEAQ (reference sequence). CDR3 in amino acids: CASSSGPTREF. The CDR3, as DNA: TGTGCCAGCAGCTCGGGACCGACCAGAGAGTTC.

The sample holds many counts of this clonotype. The gene calls are TRBV7-9 and TRBJ1-4, with a weak D call TRBD1 (6 bases). CDR1 is SEHNR and CDR2 is FQNEAQ in the germline V gene (reference sequence). The CDR3 extends over 14 amino acids. The V gene lost 5 bases and the J gene lost 8 bases, with 15 bases spanning the gap. The CDR3 DNA sequence: TGTGCCAGCAGCGGTCCTGGAACAGGGGAAAAACTGTTTTTT. Protein: CASSGPGTGEKLFF.

The chain is built from TRBV27 and TRBJ2-7, with D perhaps assigned TRBD1 or TRBD2 (5 bases each). This CDR3 region has 14 residues. Germline CDR1 is MNHEY and CDR2 is SMNVEV (reference sequence). V was shortened by 1 base and J by 8 bases, with 15 bases between the two germline ends. The CDR3 nucleotides are TGTGCCAGCAGTTTATTGGGGGTGCTAATCAAGCAGTACTTC. Translation: CASSLLGVLIKQYF.

This chain links TRBV29-1 with TRBJ2-5; D is ambiguous. CDR3 length: 15 residues. The V end was cut by 0 bases, the J end by 4 bases, with 15 bases between. The germline V gene encodes CDR1 SQVTM and CDR2 ANQGSEA. The CDR3 here is CSVEDLLGRGETQYF. Written as DNA, the CDR3 is TGCAGCGTTGAAGATCTTCTTGGCCGAGGAGAGACCCAGTACTTC. The full variable domain, with the rest looked up from reference TRBV29-1 and TRBJ2-5, is SAVISQKPSRDICQRGTSLTIQCQVDSQVTMMFWYRQQPGQSLTLIATANQGSEATYESGFVIDKFPISRPNLTFSTLTVSNMSPEDSSIYLCSVEDLLGRGETQYFGPGTRLLVL.

This clonotype was picked up a small number of times. The rearrangement uses TRBV28 and TRBJ1-5, with 8 positions matching TRBD1. The CDR3 has 15 residues. Germline assignment: CDR1 MDHEN and CDR2 SYDVKM. After removal of 2 bases from V and 4 bases from J, the junction contained 4 bases not matched to a gene. The CDR3 spells CASSLRTGWNQPQHF. The CDR3 nucleotides read TGTGCCAGCAGTTTACGGACAGGGTGGAATCAGCCCCAGCATTTT.